This paragraph covers one T cell receptor beta chain sequence. Its antigen is unknown. The data were taken from a study of cytomegalovirus exposure and HLA in healthy donors. Looking at the study overall: When 398 donors were genotyped, around 77% of them were found to fall in the Caucasian-associated ancestry cluster.

The study, taken as a whole, reports: In an earlier analysis, about 87% or about 30%: the productive usage of most TCR beta V segments. Later analysis identified 17,000 or so TCR beta sequences associated with HLA alleles, using a false discovery rate threshold of 0.05.

The PCR contained 60 Vbeta and 13 Jbeta primers. TCRdb keeps only in-frame clones here, not all; method: immunoSEQ multiplex PCR. The sample shows roughly 100,000 clones, around 80% of them seen only once. Germline-derived CDR1 and CDR2 are PRHDT and FYEKMQ (reference sequence). This CDR3 contains 17 residues. Trimming took off 1 base at V and 2 bases at J, with 16 bases between the two ends. The sequenced material came from PBMCs. The chain employs TRBV13 and TRBJ2-3; TRBD2 is a possible D gene (5 bases). The TCR originated in a woman aged 35 to 49 in good health and CMV-seronegative. CDR3 amino acids: CASSLVGLRRSTDTQYF. The CDR3 DNA is TGTGCCAGCAGCTTAGTGGGCTTGCGGAGGTCCACAGATACGCAGTATTTT.